These 10 T cell receptor beta chains share one sample of origin, sequenced in a study of cytomegalovirus exposure and HLA in healthy donors. The PCR made use of 60 Vbeta and 13 Jbeta primers. This table comes from immunoSEQ multiplex PCR, and its TCRdb copy is limited to in-frame clones, with some not included. Seen here are roughly 200,000 clones, roughly 90% observed once, and the top ten hold 0.25% to 0.4%. The source material was PBMCs. These receptors all come from a woman in her 30s in good health and CMV-seronegative.

The V gene is TRBV5-1, the J gene TRBJ2-1; D may be TRBD1 (6 bases). V was trimmed by 0 bases and J by 0 bases, leaving 10 bases between them. The CDR3 sequence is 16 residues long. CDR1 is SGHRS and CDR2 is YFSETQ in the germline V gene. This CDR3 is CASSLGTVASYNEQFF. The CDR3 nucleotides are TGCGCCAGCAGCTTGGGGACAGTCGCCTCCTACAATGAGCAGTTCTTC.

V is TRBV6-1 and J is TRBJ2-7; 12 nucleotides match TRBD2. Germline V gene data show CDR1 as MNHNS and CDR2 as SASEGT. The CDR3 has 15 amino acids. With 3 bases clipped from V and 4 bases from J, the junction kept 4 bases outside the gene matches. The CDR3, as DNA: TGTGCCAGCAGTGACCCGACTAGCGGGAGATACGAGCAGTACTTC. Amino acid sequence: CASSDPTSGRYEQYF.

This clone was seen a single time. The chain links TRBV9 to TRBJ1-6; D gene unclear. The germline V and J ends were trimmed by 2 bases and 7 bases, with 13 bases remaining between them. Germline CDR1 SGDLS, CDR2 YYNGEE. This CDR3 spans 15 amino acids. The CDR3 nucleotides read TGTGCCAGCAGCGTCGGAGACCCGCGGAATTCACCCCTCCACTTT. It codes for CASSVGDPRNSPLHF.

The chain employs TRBV6-1 and TRBJ2-3, with 7 bases aligning to TRBD2. The CDR3 totals 13 residues. The germline V gene encodes CDR1 MNHNS and CDR2 SASEGT. V lost 6 bases to trimming and J lost 4 bases; unmatched junction nucleotides: 4. This CDR3 is CASSPTSADTQYF. CDR3 nucleotides: TGTGCCAGCAGCCCAACTAGCGCAGATACGCAGTATTTT.

The rearrangement links TRBV27 to TRBJ2-7, with D hard to call. Germline lookup yields CDR1 MNHEY and CDR2 SMNVEV (reference sequence). Trimming removed 8 bases at V and 0 bases at J, with 14 bases between. CDR3 size: 14 residues. In DNA, the CDR3 is TGTGCCAGCCGTCAGACGAGGAGCTCCTACGAGCAGTACTTC. Translating it yields CASRQTRSSYEQYF.

Notes on this clone: The junction departs from germline at one end; a sequencing error may be responsible. This chain joins TRBV19 and TRBJ2-2; D perhaps matches TRBD2 (5 bases). CDR1 and CDR2 (germline): LNHDA, SQIVND (reference sequence). The CDR3 length is 13 residues. CDR3 bases: TGTGCCAGTATACGATACGACACCGGGGAGCTATTTTTT. Its translation is CASIRYDTGELFF.

V gene TRBV28 combines with J gene TRBJ2-1; D is possibly TRBD2 (5 bases). Per germline, CDR1 MDHEN and CDR2 SYDVKM. Trimming removed 7 bases from V and 6 bases from J, with 16 bases in between. CDR3 size: 14 residues. As DNA, the CDR3 is TGTGCCAGCATGTCCCCCCCGAGCGGCAATGAGCAGTTCTTC. It specifies CASMSPPSGNEQFF.

The chain carries TRBV5-4 and TRBJ2-5; D perhaps matches TRBD1 (5 bases). Trimming took 1 base from V and 9 from J, leaving 22 bases between them. Germline lookup yields CDR1 SGHNT and CDR2 YYREEE (reference sequence). This CDR3 is 16 amino acids long. The CDR3 DNA follows: TGTGCCAGCAGCTTGAGGGGCGCAGGCCTCCCTGGGGCCCAGTACTTC. It translates to CASSLRGAGLPGAQYF.

The chain employs TRBV10-1 and TRBJ2-7, with D possibly matching TRBD2 (5 bases). The CDR3 has 13 residues. V lost 4 bases, J lost 3 bases, and 10 bases lay in between. From germline, CDR1 is WNHNN and CDR2 SYGVQD (reference sequence). Here the CDR3 reads CASSVRVGYEQYF. Here the CDR3 DNA reads TGCGCCAGCAGTGTGAGGGTGGGCTACGAGCAGTACTTC.

There are a few counts of this clone. The rearrangement uses TRBV6-6 and TRBJ2-7; D perhaps matches TRBD2 (6 bases). This CDR3 spans 14 amino acids. Per the germline V gene, CDR1 is MNHNY and CDR2 is SVGAGI (reference sequence). The ends were cut back, 4 bases at V and 7 bases at J, with 17 bases in the middle. Written as DNA, the CDR3 is TGTGCCAGCAGTTTGGAGGGTTTATCTCCGGAGCAGTACTTC. It is translated as CASSLEGLSPEQYF.